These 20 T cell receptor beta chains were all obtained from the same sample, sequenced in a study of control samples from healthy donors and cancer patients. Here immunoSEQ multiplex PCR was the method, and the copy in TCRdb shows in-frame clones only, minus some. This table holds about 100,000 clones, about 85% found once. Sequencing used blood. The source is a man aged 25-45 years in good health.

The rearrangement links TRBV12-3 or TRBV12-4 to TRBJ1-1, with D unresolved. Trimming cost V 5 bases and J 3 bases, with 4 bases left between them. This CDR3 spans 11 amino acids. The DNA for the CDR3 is TGTGCCAGCAGTACTTACACTGAAGCTTTCTTT. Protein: CASSTYTEAFF.

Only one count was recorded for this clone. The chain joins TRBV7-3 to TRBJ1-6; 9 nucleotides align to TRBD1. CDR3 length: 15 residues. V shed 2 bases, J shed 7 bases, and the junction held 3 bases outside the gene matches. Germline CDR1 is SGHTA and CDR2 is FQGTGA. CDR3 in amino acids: CASSLGTGKNSPLHF. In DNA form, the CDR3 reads TGTGCCAGCAGCTTAGGGACAGGGAAGAATTCACCCCTCCACTTT.

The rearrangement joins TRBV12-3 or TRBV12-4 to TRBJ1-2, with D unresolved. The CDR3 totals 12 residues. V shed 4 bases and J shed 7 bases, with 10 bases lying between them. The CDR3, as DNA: TGTGCCAGCAGTTACCCCGGCATTGGCTACACCTTC. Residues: CASSYPGIGYTF.

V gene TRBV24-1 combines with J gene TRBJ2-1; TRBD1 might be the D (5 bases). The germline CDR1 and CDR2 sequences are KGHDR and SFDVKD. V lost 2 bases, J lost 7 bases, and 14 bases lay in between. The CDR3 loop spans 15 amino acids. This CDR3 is CATSDSSTNRNEQFF. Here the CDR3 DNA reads TGTGCCACCAGTGATTCGAGCACGAACAGGAATGAGCAGTTCTTC.

In DNA, the CDR3 is TGTGCCAGCAGCCTAAACAGGGGCAATCAGCCCCAGCATTTT. Its translation: CASSLNRGNQPQHF. The gene calls are TRBV7-6 and TRBJ1-5, with D possibly being TRBD1 (6 bases). Trimming removed 5 bases from V and 2 bases from J, with 10 bases in between. Germline V CDR1 and CDR2: SGHVS, FNYEAQ. The CDR3 runs 14 residues.

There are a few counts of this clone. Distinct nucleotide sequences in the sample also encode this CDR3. The CDR3 spells CASSLRGGAGANVLTF. The CDR3 region has the DNA TGTGCCAGCAGCTTAAGGGGAGGAGCTGGGGCCAACGTCCTGACTTTC. The V call is TRBV7-3, the J call TRBJ2-6; D is perhaps TRBD2 (6 bases). Trimming took off 1 base at V and 2 bases at J, with 9 bases between the two ends. Germline assignment: CDR1 SGHTA and CDR2 FQGTGA. The length of the CDR3 is 16 residues.

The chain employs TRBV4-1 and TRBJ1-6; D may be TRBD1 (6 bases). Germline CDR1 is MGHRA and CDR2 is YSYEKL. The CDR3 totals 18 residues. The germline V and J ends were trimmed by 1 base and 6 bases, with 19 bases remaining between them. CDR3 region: CASSQVGGGYSFNSPLHF. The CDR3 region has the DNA TGCGCCAGCAGCCAAGTCGGGGGCGGGTACAGCTTTAATTCACCCCTCCACTTT.

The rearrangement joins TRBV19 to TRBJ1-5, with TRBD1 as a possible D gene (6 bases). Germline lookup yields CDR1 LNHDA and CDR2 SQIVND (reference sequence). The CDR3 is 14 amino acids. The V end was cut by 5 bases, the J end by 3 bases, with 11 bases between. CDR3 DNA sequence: TGTGCCAGTAGTTGGACAGTGAACAATCAGCCCCAGCATTTT. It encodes CASSWTVNNQPQHF.

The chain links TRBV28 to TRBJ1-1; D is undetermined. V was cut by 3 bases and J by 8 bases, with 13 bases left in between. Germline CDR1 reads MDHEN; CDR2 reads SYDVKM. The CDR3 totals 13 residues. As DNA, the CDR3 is TGTGCCAGCAGTTTCCCTCTATACAGAGAAGCTTTCTTT. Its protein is CASSFPLYREAFF.

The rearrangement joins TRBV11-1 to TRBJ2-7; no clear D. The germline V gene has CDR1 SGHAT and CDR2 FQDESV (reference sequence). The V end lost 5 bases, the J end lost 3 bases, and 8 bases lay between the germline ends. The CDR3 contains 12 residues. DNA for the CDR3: TGTGCCAGCAGCCCGACAAGCTACGAGCAGTACTTC. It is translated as CASSPTSYEQYF. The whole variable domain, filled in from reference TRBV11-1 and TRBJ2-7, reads EAEVAQSPRYKITEKSQAVAFWCDPISGHATLYWYRQILGQGPELLVQFQDESVVDDSQLPKDRFSAERLKGVDSTLKIQPAELGDSAMYLCASSPTSYEQYFGPGTRLTVT.

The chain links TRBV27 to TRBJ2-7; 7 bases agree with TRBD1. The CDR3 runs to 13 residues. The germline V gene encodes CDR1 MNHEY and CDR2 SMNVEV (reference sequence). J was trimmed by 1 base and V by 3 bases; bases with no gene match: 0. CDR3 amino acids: CASSLTGSYEQYF. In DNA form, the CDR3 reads TGTGCCAGCAGTTTGACAGGGTCCTACGAGCAGTACTTC.

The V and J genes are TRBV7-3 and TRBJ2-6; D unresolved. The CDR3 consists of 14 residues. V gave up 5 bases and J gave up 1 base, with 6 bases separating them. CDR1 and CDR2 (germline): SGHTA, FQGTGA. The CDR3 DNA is TGTGCCAGCAGCGAGTTTTCTGGGGCCAACGTCCTGACTTTC. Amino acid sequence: CASSEFSGANVLTF.

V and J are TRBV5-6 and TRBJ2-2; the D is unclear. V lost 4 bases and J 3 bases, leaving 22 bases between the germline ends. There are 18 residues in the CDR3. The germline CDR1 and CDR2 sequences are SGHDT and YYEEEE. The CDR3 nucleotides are TGTGCCAGCAGCCATAGAAAGCACCGGTATTCGGACACCGGGGAGCTGTTTTTT. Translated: CASSHRKHRYSDTGELFF.

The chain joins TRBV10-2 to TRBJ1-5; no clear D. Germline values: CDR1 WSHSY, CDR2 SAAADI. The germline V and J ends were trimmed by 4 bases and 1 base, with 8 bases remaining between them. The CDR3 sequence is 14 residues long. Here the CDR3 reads CASSVILSNQPQHF. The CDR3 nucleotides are TGCGCCAGCAGTGTCATTCTGAGCAATCAGCCCCAGCATTTT.

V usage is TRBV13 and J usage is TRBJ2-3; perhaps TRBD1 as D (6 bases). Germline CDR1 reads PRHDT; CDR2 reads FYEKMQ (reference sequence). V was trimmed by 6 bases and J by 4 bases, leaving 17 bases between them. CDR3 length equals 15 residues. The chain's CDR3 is CASSQWGRRADTQYF. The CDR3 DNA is TGTGCCAGCAGTCAATGGGGGCGCCGGGCAGATACGCAGTATTTT.

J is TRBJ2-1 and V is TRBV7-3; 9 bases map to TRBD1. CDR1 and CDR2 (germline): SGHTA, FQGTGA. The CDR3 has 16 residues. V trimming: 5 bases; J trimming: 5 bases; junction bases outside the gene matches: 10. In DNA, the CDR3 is TGTGCCAGCAGCCTAAGGGGAGGACAGGGGCACAATGAGCAGTTCTTC. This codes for CASSLRGGQGHNEQFF.

CDR3 coding DNA: TGTGCCAGCACAATCGGACGGGACACTGAAGCTTTCTTT. Protein product: CASTIGRDTEAFF. The chain has TRBV6-5 and TRBJ1-1; no firm D call. CDR3 length: 13 amino acids. CDR1 and CDR2 from the germline V gene are MNHEY and SVGAGI. The V end was cut by 7 bases, the J end by 3 bases, with 12 bases between.

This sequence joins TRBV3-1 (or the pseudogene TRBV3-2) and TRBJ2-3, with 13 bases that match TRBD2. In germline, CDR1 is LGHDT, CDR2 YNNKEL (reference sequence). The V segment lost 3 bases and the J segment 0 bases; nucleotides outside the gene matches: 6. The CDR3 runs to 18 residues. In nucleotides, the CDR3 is TGTGCCAGCAGCCACCGGACTAGCGGGAGTACTAGCACAGATACGCAGTATTTT. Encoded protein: CASSHRTSGSTSTDTQYF.

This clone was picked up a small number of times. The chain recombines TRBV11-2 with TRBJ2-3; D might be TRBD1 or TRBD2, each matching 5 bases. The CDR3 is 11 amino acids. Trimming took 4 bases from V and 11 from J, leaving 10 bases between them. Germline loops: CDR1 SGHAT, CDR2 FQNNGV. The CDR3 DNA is TGTGCCAGCAGCTCGGGACCATTGCAGTATTTT. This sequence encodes CASSSGPLQYF.

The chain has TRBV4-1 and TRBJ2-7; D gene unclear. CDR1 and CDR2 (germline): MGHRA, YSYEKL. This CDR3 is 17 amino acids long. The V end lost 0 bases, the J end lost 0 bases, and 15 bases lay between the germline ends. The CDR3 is CASSQDKSQTFSYEQYF. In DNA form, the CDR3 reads TGCGCCAGCAGCCAAGATAAGTCACAGACATTCTCCTACGAGCAGTACTTC.